One sample yielded the 28 T cell receptor beta chains listed below, sequenced in a study of chemoradiotherapy in HPV16-positive cancers. Assay: immunoSEQ multiplex PCR; the TCRdb copy retains only in-frame clones and omits some. Of about 11,000 clones in the sample, 90% to 95% were seen once. The source was blood, collected from a patient who underwent chemoradiotherapy. The receptors were gathered from a human donor with HPV-associated anogenital cancer.

V gene TRBV5-8 combines with J gene TRBJ2-7; D call uncertain. The CDR3 contains 17 residues. Germline loops: CDR1 SGHTS, CDR2 YDEGEE. V was cut by 2 bases and J by 1 base, with 19 bases left in between. The CDR3 DNA follows: TGTGCCAGCAGCTTACTGTTGGATTGGGTAGGTTCCTACGAGCAGTACTTC. Amino acids: CASSLLLDWVGSYEQYF.

This clone was found a few times. The CDR3 spells CASSPNPGAVKPQHF. The CDR3 DNA sequence: TGTGCCAGCAGTCCGAACCCAGGGGCGGTGAAGCCCCAGCATTTT. V gene TRBV6-1 combines with J gene TRBJ1-5; D perhaps matches TRBD1 (6 bases). Germline V gene data show CDR1 as MNHNS and CDR2 as SASEGT. The CDR3 has 15 amino acids. V shed 5 bases and J shed 8 bases, with 19 bases lying between them.

The rearrangement links TRBV6-5 to TRBJ1-2; 8 positions agree with TRBD1. V lost 6 bases to trimming and J lost 3 bases; unmatched junction nucleotides: 9. The CDR3 loop spans 15 amino acids. Germline CDR1 and CDR2: MNHEY and SVGAGI. The CDR3 region has the DNA TGTGCCAGCAGCCCTAGGGACAGGAGTTACTATGGCTACACCTTC. This gives the protein CASSPRDRSYYGYTF.

J is TRBJ2-7 and V is TRBV18, with D maybe TRBD2 (5 bases). This CDR3 comprises 13 residues. The V end was cut by 3 bases, the J end by 7 bases, with 13 bases between. The V gene's germline CDR1 is KGHSH and CDR2 LQKENI. The CDR3 protein is CASSPGIPGEQYF. The CDR3, as DNA: TGTGCCAGCTCACCCGGGATCCCCGGGGAGCAGTACTTC.

The chain uses TRBV27 and TRBJ2-5; 9 nucleotides match TRBD1. V trimming: 7 bases; J trimming: 1 base; junction bases outside the gene matches: 13. The CDR3 is 17 amino acids. Germline CDR1 reads MNHEY; CDR2 reads SMNVEV (reference sequence). The CDR3 loop reads CASTGKVLGQGQETQYF. The CDR3 DNA sequence: TGTGCCAGCACCGGCAAGGTTCTGGGACAGGGCCAAGAGACCCAGTACTTC.

The chain links TRBV2 to TRBJ1-2; 7 nucleotides agree with TRBD1. The junction had 9 bases not matched to a gene; V was cut back by 6 bases and J by 8 bases. The CDR3 length is 13 residues. CDR1 is SNHLY, CDR2 FYNNEI, per germline. CDR3 nucleotides: TGTGCCAGCAGAATCGGACAGGTTCGGGGCTACACCTTC. Its translation: CASRIGQVRGYTF. Complete variable domain (other parts from reference TRBV2 and TRBJ1-2): EPEVTQTPSHQVTQMGQEVILRCVPISNHLYFYWYRQILGQKVEFLVSFYNNEISEKSEIFDDQFSVERPDGSNFTLKIRSTKLEDSAMYFCASRIGQVRGYTFGSGTRLTVV.

The V gene is TRBV6-6, the J gene TRBJ1-3; 8 bases are shared with TRBD1. The CDR3 spans 15 residues. Trimming removed 2 bases from V and 4 bases from J; junction bases left unmatched: 4. Per the germline V gene, CDR1 is MNHNY and CDR2 is SVGAGI (reference sequence). The CDR3 reads CASSYGRGQGNTIYF. As DNA, the CDR3 is TGTGCCAGCAGTTACGGCAGGGGGCAGGGAAACACCATATATTTT.

V is TRBV15 and J is TRBJ1-5; no clear D. Per germline, CDR1 LNHNV and CDR2 YYDKDF (reference sequence). V was cut by 1 base and J by 9 bases, with 16 bases left in between. CDR3 length: 15 amino acids. CDR3 loop: CATSRVGGGIWPQHF. The CDR3 DNA reads TGTGCCACCAGCAGAGTAGGAGGAGGAATCTGGCCCCAGCATTTT.

V is TRBV15 and J is TRBJ2-7; 8 bases are shared with TRBD2. With V trimmed by 0 bases and J by 4 bases, 5 bases remained unmatched. Germline values: CDR1 LNHNV, CDR2 YYDKDF (reference sequence). The CDR3 loop spans 15 amino acids. The CDR3 coding sequence is TGTGCCACCAGCAGAGATCAGCGGGGGACATACGAGCAGTACTTC. It translates to CATSRDQRGTYEQYF.

Details on this clone: The CDR3 ends on some other residue instead of the conserved phenylalanine or tryptophan, so this is likely a read error. No DNA is shown, since the ends of the CDR3 on it are uncertain; the CDR3 is the one TCRdb lists. This chain connects TRBV6-1 to TRBJ1-1. The CDR3 contains 10 residues when both ends are counted. Germline assignment: CDR1 MNHNS and CDR2 SASEGT. CDR3 residues: CASSDGSPPL.

This CDR3 reads CASSLRDRAYEQYF. The CDR3 coding sequence is TGCGCCAGCAGTCTACGGGACAGGGCCTACGAGCAGTACTTC. The V call is TRBV10-1, the J call TRBJ2-7; 9 nucleotides align to TRBD1. The CDR3 has 14 residues. V dropped 5 bases and J dropped 2; count of bases not matched to a gene: 4. Germline-derived CDR1 and CDR2 are WNHNN and SYGVQD (reference sequence).

The CDR3 DNA follows: TGTGCCAGCAGCGTAGGCGGCCTGGGCTACACCTTC. It encodes CASSVGGLGYTF. The chain links TRBV9 to TRBJ1-2, with D uncertain. Germline V gene lookup returns CDR1 SGDLS and CDR2 YYNGEE. CDR3 length equals 12 residues. Between the trimmed V and J ends, which lost 0 bases and 8 bases, there was a span of 8 bases.

This clone appeared a few times. The V call is TRBV4-1, the J call TRBJ1-3; no definite D call. V lost 4 bases to trimming and J lost 8 bases, with 30 bases between them. In germline, CDR1 is MGHRA, CDR2 YSYEKL. The CDR3 has 19 residues. The CDR3 nucleotides read TGCGCCAGCAGCCCCCTGGGTGTTGCAGGAGGCTCCCGGGAGGACACCATATATTTT. It translates to CASSPLGVAGGSREDTIYF.

This clone has a handful of counts. The rearrangement links TRBV6-5 to TRBJ2-5; D may be TRBD1 or TRBD2 (5 bases each). V was clipped by 0 bases and J by 2 bases, with 10 bases between them. This CDR3 has 15 residues. CDR1 MNHEY and CDR2 SVGAGI come from the germline V gene. CDR3 region: CASSYSGTAQETQYF. The CDR3 DNA reads as TGTGCCAGCAGTTACTCGGGGACGGCTCAAGAGACCCAGTACTTC.

The chain couples TRBV6-6 to TRBJ1-6, with D tentatively TRBD1 (6 bases). V lost 7 bases and J 9 bases, leaving 22 bases between the germline ends. The CDR3 loop spans 16 amino acids. Germline V gene data show CDR1 as MNHNY and CDR2 as SVGAGI (reference sequence). This chain's CDR3 is CASTRDTSTVGSPLHF. The DNA of the CDR3 is TGTGCCAGCACCAGGGACACTAGCACCGTGGGTTCACCCCTCCACTTT.

This CDR3 reads CASSLTWLAGANEQFF. The CDR3 DNA is TGTGCCAGCAGCTTAACGTGGCTAGCGGGGGCCAATGAGCAGTTCTTC. The chain combines TRBV7-3 with TRBJ2-1, with 10 bases matching TRBD2. CDR1 and CDR2 from the germline V gene are SGHTA and FQGTGA. The CDR3 extends over 16 amino acids. Trimming cost V 0 bases and J 6 bases; bases outside gene matches: 5.

The chain joins TRBV11-2 to TRBJ2-1; unclear D gene. Germline V gene lookup returns CDR1 SGHAT and CDR2 FQNNGV. V lost 1 base and J 7 bases, leaving 11 bases between the germline ends. The CDR3 covers 14 residues. The CDR3 spells CASSLVRLPNEQFF. CDR3 bases: TGTGCCAGCAGCTTAGTCCGCCTCCCTAATGAGCAGTTCTTC.

The gene calls are TRBV5-1 and TRBJ2-7; 10 nucleotides agree with TRBD2. The CDR3 is 17 amino acids. The germline CDR1 and CDR2 sequences are SGHRS and YFSETQ. The J segment lost 0 bases and the V segment lost 4 bases, leaving 10 bases of the junction unmatched. CDR3: CASSRGTSGDGSYEQYF. The CDR3 DNA reads as TGCGCCAGCAGCCGGGGAACTAGCGGGGATGGCTCCTACGAGCAGTACTTC.

V usage is TRBV21-1 and J usage is TRBJ2-1; the D call in the table, TRBD2, was not verified against the DNA. TRBV21-1 is a pseudogene segment. The CDR3 has 15 residues. Written as DNA, the CDR3 is TGTGCCAGCAGTGGACTAGCGGGGACAAACAATGAGCAGTTCTTC. Encoded protein: CASSGLAGTNNEQFF.

The chain employs TRBV27 and TRBJ2-7, with TRBD1 matching 8 bases. The CDR3 length is 14 residues. V gave up 5 bases and J gave up 2 bases; unmatched junction bases: 5. Germline V gene lookup returns CDR1 MNHEY and CDR2 SMNVEV (reference sequence). The CDR3, as DNA: TGTGCCAGCAGTCACGGACAGGGCGCCTACGAGCAGTACTTC. Translated, it gives CASSHGQGAYEQYF.

About this clone: Its ends do not fully match the called genes, so a read error is possible. V is TRBV11-3 and J is TRBJ2-7; possibly TRBD1 or TRBD2 for D (5 bases each). The CDR3 spans 14 residues. The germline CDR1 and CDR2 sequences are SGHNT and YENEEA. This CDR3 is CASSPGTGLYVQYF. CDR3 sequence (DNA): TGTGCCAGCAGCCCCGGGACCGGGCTCTACGTGCAGTACTTC.

This chain connects TRBV10-3 to TRBJ2-1; 8 bases line up with TRBD2. The germline V gene has CDR1 ENHRY and CDR2 SYGVKD. Trimming took 8 bases from V and 8 from J; bases not matched to a gene: 8. The CDR3 has 13 residues. The CDR3 DNA sequence: TGTGCCATCTCCCGGGGGGGGGCGGATGAGCAGTTCTTC. This codes for CAISRGGADEQFF.

The V and J genes are TRBV20-1 and TRBJ1-2; D is uncertain. This CDR3 spans 9 amino acids. Germline-derived CDR1 and CDR2 are DFQATT and SNEGSKA (reference sequence). V dropped 6 bases and J dropped 7 bases, with 6 bases sitting between them. This chain's CDR3 is CSALGGYTF. The CDR3 DNA reads TGCAGTGCCCTGGGTGGCTACACCTTC.

This sequence joins TRBV11-3 and TRBJ2-3; 11 nucleotides agree with TRBD2. Germline values: CDR1 SGHNT, CDR2 YENEEA. Trimming cost V 4 bases and J 6 bases; bases outside gene matches: 18. The CDR3 has 19 amino acids. The CDR3 protein is CASSSPFVLAGGPGDTQYF. CDR3 nucleotide sequence: TGTGCCAGCAGCTCCCCCTTTGTCCTAGCGGGGGGCCCAGGCGATACGCAGTATTTT.

The V gene is TRBV9, the J gene TRBJ2-5, with 10 bases lining up with TRBD2. Trimming took 3 bases from V and 4 from J; bases not matched to a gene: 24. Looked up from germline, CDR1 is SGDLS and CDR2 is YYNGEE. CDR3 size: 21 residues. The CDR3 bases are TGTGCCAGCAGCGGGGACACAATGGGGATTAGCGGGGGGTCCCCGCCAGAGACCCAGTACTTC. Its translation is CASSGDTMGISGGSPPETQYF.

The rearrangement joins TRBV6-1 to TRBJ2-3; D uncertain. V shed 1 base and J shed 4 bases, with 12 bases lying between them. Germline CDR1 reads MNHNS; CDR2 reads SASEGT. The CDR3 totals 15 residues. CDR3 nucleotide sequence: TGTGCCAGCAGTGAAGGGTGGGGTATGGCAGATACGCAGTATTTT. Protein: CASSEGWGMADTQYF.

J is TRBJ1-4 and V is TRBV18; no firm D call. Looked up from germline, CDR1 is KGHSH and CDR2 is LQKENI. The CDR3 has 13 residues. Trimming cost V 6 bases and J 5 bases, with 10 bases left between them. The CDR3 protein is CASSSGLNEKLFF. In DNA, the CDR3 is TGTGCCAGCTCCTCCGGGCTGAATGAAAAACTGTTTTTT.

The chain links TRBV28 to TRBJ1-5, with 11 bases fitting TRBD1. With 4 bases clipped from V and 6 bases from J, the junction kept 11 bases outside the gene matches. The CDR3 loop spans 17 amino acids. The germline gives CDR1 MDHEN, CDR2 SYDVKM. Here the CDR3 DNA reads TGTGCCAGCAGTTCCCGGACAGGGGGCCGCTTTTTTCAGCCCCAGCATTTT. Amino acid sequence: CASSSRTGGRFFQPQHF.